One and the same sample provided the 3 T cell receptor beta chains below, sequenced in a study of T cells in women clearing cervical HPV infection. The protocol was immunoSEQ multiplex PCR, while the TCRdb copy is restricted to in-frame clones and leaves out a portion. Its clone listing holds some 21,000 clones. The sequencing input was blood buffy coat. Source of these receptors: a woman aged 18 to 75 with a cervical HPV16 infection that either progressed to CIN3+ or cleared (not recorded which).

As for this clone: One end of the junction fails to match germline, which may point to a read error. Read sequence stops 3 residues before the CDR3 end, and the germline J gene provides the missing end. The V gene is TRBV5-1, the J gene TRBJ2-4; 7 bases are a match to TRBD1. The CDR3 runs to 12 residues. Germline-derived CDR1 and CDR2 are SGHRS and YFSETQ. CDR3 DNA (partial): TGCGCTAGCAGGGGGAAGGGGGATATT. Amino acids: CASRGKGDI. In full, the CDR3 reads CASRGKGDIQYF.

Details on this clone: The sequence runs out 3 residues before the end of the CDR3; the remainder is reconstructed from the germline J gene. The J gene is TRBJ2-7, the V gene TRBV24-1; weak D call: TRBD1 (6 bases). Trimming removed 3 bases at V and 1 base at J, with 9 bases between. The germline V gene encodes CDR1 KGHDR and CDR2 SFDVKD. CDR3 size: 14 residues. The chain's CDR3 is CATSDTTGSYEQYF. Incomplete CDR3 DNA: TGTGCCACCAGTGATACGACAGGTTCCTACGAG.

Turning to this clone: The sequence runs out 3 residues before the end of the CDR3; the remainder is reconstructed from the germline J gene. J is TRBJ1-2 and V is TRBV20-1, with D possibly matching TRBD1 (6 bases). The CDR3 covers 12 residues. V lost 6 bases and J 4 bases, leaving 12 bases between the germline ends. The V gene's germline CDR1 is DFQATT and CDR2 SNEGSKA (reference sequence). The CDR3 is CSALRDIYGYTF. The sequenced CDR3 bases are TGCAGTGCCCTACGGGACATCTATGGC.